This entry is about one T cell receptor beta chain. The antigen is undetermined. Germline values: CDR1 SGHTS, CDR2 YDEGEE. V lost 3 bases and J lost 1; bases outside the gene matches: 1. The CDR3 contains 14 residues. The entry originates in a study of T cells after posttransplantation cyclophosphamide. Study conclusions and caveats: Later blood repertoires were often dominated by clones from the donor CD8+ memory compartment. Recipient CMV seropositivity and CMV reactivation strongly tracked TRB clonality. Blood and skin or GI T cell repertoires showed limited TRB overlap.

Busulfan-fludarabine conditioning, marrow transplant, and cyclophosphamide on days +3 and +4 were administered. Sequenced by immunoSEQ multiplex PCR; TCRdb stores in-frame clones only, minus some. Of some 9,000 clones detected, roughly 84% appear once; the ten largest clones hold roughly 23%. This sequence was found in a female patient in her 40s who received an allogeneic stem cell transplant from an unrelated donor, was CMV-positive, and had no GVHD. Some T cells here may be from the graft donor. This chain connects TRBV5-8 to TRBJ2-3, with 8 positions matching TRBD1. Here the sequenced sample was PBMCs, taken after allogeneic stem cell transplant with posttransplant cyclophosphamide. This CDR3 is CASSWGQGTDTQYF. The CDR3 nucleotides read TGTGCCAGCAGCTGGGGACAGGGCACAGATACGCAGTATTTT.